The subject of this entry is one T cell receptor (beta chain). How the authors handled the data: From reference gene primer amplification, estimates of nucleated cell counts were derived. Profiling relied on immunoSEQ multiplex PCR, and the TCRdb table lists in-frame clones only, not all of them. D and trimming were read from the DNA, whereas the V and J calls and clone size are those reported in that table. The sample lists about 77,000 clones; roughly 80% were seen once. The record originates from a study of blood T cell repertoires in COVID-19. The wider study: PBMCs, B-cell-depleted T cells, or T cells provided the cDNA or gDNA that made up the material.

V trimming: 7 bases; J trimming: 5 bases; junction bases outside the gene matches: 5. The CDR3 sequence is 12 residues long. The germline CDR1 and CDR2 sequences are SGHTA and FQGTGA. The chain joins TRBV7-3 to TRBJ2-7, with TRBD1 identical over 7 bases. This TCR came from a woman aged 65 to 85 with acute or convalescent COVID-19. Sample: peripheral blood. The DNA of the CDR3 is TGTGCCAGCATCCTGGACAGGAACGAGCAGTACTTC. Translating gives CASILDRNEQYF. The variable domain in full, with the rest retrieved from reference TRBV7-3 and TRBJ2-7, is GAGVSQTPSNKVTEKGKYVELRCDPISGHTALYWYRQSLGQGPEFLIYFQGTGAADDSGLPNDRFFAVRPEGSVSTLKIQRTERGDSAVYLCASILDRNEQYFGPGTRLTVT.